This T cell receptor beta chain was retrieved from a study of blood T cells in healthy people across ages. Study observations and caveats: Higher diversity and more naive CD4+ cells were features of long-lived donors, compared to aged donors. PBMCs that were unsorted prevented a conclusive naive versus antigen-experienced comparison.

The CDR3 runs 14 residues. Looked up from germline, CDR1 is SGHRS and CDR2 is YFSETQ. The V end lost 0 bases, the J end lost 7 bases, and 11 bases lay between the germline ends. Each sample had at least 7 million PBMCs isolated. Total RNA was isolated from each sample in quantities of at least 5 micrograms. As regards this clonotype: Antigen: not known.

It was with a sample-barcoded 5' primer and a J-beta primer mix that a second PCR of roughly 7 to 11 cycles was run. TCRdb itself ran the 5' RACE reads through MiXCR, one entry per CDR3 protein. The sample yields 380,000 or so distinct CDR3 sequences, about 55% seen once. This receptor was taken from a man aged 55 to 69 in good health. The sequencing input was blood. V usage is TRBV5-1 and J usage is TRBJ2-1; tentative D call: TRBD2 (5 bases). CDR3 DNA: TGCGCCAGCAGCTTGGGGACCGGGGAGAATGAGCAGTTCTTC. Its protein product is CASSLGTGENEQFF. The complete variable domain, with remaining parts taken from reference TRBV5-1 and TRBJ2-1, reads KAGVTQTPRYLIKTRGQQVTLSCSPISGHRSVSWYQQTPGQGLQFLFEYFSETQRNKGNFPGRFSGRQFSNSRSEMNVSTLELGDSALYLCASSLGTGENEQFFGPGTRLTVL.